These T cell receptor beta chains were read from a single sample in a study of blood T cell repertoires in COVID-19. Assay: immunoSEQ multiplex PCR; the TCRdb copy retains only in-frame clones and omits some. The sample has around 700,000 clones; approximately 90% are singletons. Material for sequencing was peripheral blood. All receptors derive from a woman aged 18-29 years with acute or convalescent COVID-19. CDR3s include the opening cysteine and the closing phenylalanine or tryptophan. D genes are given only for firm matches. The size of a clone is reported for some rows only, either as once, few or many, or as a class for expanded clones.

size	J	D	V	DNA	CDR3
.	TRBJ2-5	TRBD1	TRBV18	TGTGCCAGCTCACCCATGGCAGGGGGCCTCCAAGAGACCCAGTACTTC	CASSPMAGGLQETQYF
.	TRBJ1-6	.	TRBV15	TGTGCCACCACTTGGACAGATAATTCACCCCTCCACTTT	CATTWTDNSPLHF
.	TRBJ2-7	.	TRBV4-1	TGCGCCAGCAGCCACCCTCGGAGACAGAAGTCCTCCTACGAGCAGTACTTC	CASSHPRRQKSSYEQYF
.	TRBJ1-5	.	TRBV4-3	TGCGCCAGCAGCCAAGTGCGTGCCAGCAATCAGCCCCAGCATTTT	CASSQVRASNQPQHF
.	TRBJ1-2	.	TRBV19	TGTGCCAGTAGTATACGTGGAGATGGCTACACCTTC	CASSIRGDGYTF
.	TRBJ2-7	TRBD2	TRBV5-1	TGCGCCAGCAGCCGTCGTAACAGCGGGGGCTCCTACGAGCAGTACTTC	CASSRRNSGGSYEQYF
.	TRBJ2-7	TRBD1	TRBV30	TGTGCCTGGAGCCCTGGGACAGGGGGTCTCTACGAGCAGTACTTC	CAWSPGTGGLYEQYF
.	TRBJ2-1	TRBD2	TRBV7-2	TGTGCCAGCAGCTTAGGCGGGGGGGTTTACAATGAGCAGTTCTTC	CASSLGGGVYNEQFF
.	TRBJ1-2	.	TRBV6-1	TGTGCCAGCAGTGACACATTCGAAAACTATGGCTACACCTTC	CASSDTFENYGYTF
.	TRBJ1-2	TRBD1	TRBV18	TGTGCCAGCTCACCCCGGGGACAGGTCCCCGACGGCTACACCTTC	CASSPRGQVPDGYTF
.	TRBJ1-5	.	TRBV5-6	TGTGCCAGCAGCTTGTCCCCCCAGGGGAGCCAGCCCCAGCATTTT	CASSLSPQGSQPQHF
.	TRBJ1-1	.	TRBV6-5	TGTGCCAGCAGTTACGAGGACAGCACTGAAGCTTTCTTT	CASSYEDSTEAFF
.	TRBJ2-3	TRBD1	TRBV30	TGTGCCTGGAGTGTCGCGACAGGGGCTGCTAGCACAGATACGCAGTATTTT	CAWSVATGAASTDTQYF
.	TRBJ1-6	.	TRBV4-2	TGTGCCAGCAGCCAAGGGACAGCGTATAATTCACCCCTCCACTTT	CASSQGTAYNSPLHF
.	TRBJ1-1	.	TRBV19	TGTGCCAGCGCAGGCGTGCTGGGCACTGAAGCTTTCTTT	CASAGVLGTEAFF
.	TRBJ2-1	TRBD2	TRBV4-3	TGCGCCAGCAGCCAAGGGGGCGGGGGAAGCTCCTACAATGAGCAGTTCTTC	CASSQGGGGSSYNEQFF
.	TRBJ1-2	.	TRBV5-6	TGTGCCAGCAGCTTCCCCGCGGCAGCTAACTATGGCTACACCTTC	CASSFPAAANYGYTF
once	TRBJ2-7	.	TRBV9	TGTGCCAGCAGCGCCAACCAGGGGTCACACGAGCAGTACTTC	CASSANQGSHEQYF
.	TRBJ2-5	.	TRBV5-1	TGCGCCAGCAGCCGAGTGGAGGGATCTGAGACCCAGTACTTC	CASSRVEGSETQYF
.	TRBJ1-2	TRBD1	TRBV19	TGTGCCAGTAGTATACTGACAGGGCTCCTCAACTATGGCTACACCTTC	CASSILTGLLNYGYTF
.	TRBJ1-2	TRBD1	TRBV5-1	TGCGCCAGCAGCTTAGGGACAGACGACCTCTATGGCTACACCTTC	CASSLGTDDLYGYTF
few	TRBJ1-5	.	TRBV9	TGTGCCAGCAGCCCCCAGGGGCTCAGTATACCCCAGCATTTT	CASSPQGLSIPQHF
.	TRBJ2-3	.	TRBV7-6	TGTGCCAGCAGCTTAGGACTTCCAGATACGCAGTATTTT	CASSLGLPDTQYF
.	TRBJ1-1	.	TRBV6-5	TGTGCCGCCCGGGGTGGCACTGAAGCTTTCTTT	CAARGGTEAFF
.	TRBJ1-6	TRBD1	TRBV6-2/TRBV6-3	TGTGCCAGCAGTTACGATGGGACAGGGAATTCACCCCTCCACTTT	CASSYDGTGNSPLHF
.	TRBJ1-4	.	TRBV6-6	TGTGCCAGCAGTGACCGGACGGGGGGGATTTTT	CASSDRTGGIF